Only one count was recorded for the clone carrying this TCR beta chain. Antigen: not known. This sample was included in a study of radiotherapy plus CTLA-4 blockade in lung cancer. Study overall: Disease control was seen in 31% of patients, objective responses in around 20%. General study results and limits: Reports identified early blood T cell clone dynamics, with interferon-beta, as the best response predictor. Clones of tumor-derived TCRs expanded in blood after radiotherapy plus ipilimumab.

CDR3 length equals 11 residues. Germline lookup yields CDR1 LNHDA and CDR2 SQIVND (reference sequence). Trimming took 6 bases from V and 8 from J, leaving 10 bases between them. With ipilimumab providing CTLA-4 blockade, focal radiation was administered to patients who had chemo-refractory metastatic non-small-cell lung cancer. Clones were sequenced by immunoSEQ multiplex PCR, and TCRdb holds only the in-frame ones, with some missing. Here the sample spans about 76,000 clones, roughly 79% being singletons. The source is a human donor with non-small cell lung cancer whose response to radiotherapy plus ipilimumab could not be evaluated. Some clones in this sample may be carry-over from other donors' samples. The sequenced sample was peripheral blood, obtained from a patient treated with radiotherapy plus ipilimumab. The chain has TRBV19 and TRBJ1-2, with D uncertain. CDR3 nucleotide sequence: TGTGCCAGTAGCAGGTATGGGGGCTACACCTTC. This translates into CASSRYGGYTF.